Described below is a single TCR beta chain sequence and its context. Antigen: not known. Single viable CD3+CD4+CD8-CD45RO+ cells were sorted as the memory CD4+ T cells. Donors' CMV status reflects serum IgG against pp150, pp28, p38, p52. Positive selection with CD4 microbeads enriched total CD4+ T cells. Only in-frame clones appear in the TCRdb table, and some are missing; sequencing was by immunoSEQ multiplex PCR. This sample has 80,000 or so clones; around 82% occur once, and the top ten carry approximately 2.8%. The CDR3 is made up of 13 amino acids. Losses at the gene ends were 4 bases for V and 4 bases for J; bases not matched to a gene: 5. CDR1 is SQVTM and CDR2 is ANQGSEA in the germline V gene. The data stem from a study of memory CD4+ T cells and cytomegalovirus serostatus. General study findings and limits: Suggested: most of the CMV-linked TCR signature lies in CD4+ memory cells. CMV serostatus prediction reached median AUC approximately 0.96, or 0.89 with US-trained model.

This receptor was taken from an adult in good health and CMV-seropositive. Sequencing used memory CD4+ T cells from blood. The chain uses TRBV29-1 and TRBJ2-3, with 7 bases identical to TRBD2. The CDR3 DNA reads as TGCAGCGTTGGTATGGCGGGAGCAGATACGCAGTATTTT. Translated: CSVGMAGADTQYF.